One sample yielded the 19 T cell receptor beta chains listed below, sequenced in a study of cytomegalovirus exposure and HLA in healthy donors. Both 60 Vbeta primers and 13 Jbeta primers went into the PCR. Produced via immunoSEQ multiplex PCR; TCRdb's table is partial and in-frame only. This sample has 84,000 or so clones, with approximately 79% found just once. The specimen sequenced was PBMCs. The receptors here all came from a man aged 25 to 45 in good health and CMV-seronegative.

The chain joins TRBV6-1 to TRBJ2-1; D is possibly TRBD1 (6 bases). This CDR3 region has 16 residues. Germline CDR1 is MNHNS and CDR2 is SASEGT. The V gene lost 0 bases and the J gene lost 4 bases, with 13 bases spanning the gap. As DNA, the CDR3 is TGTGCCAGCAGTGAAGCCCAGGGGTGGTCGTACAATGAGCAGTTCTTC. The encoded protein is CASSEAQGWSYNEQFF.

The rearrangement joins TRBV10-3 to TRBJ1-5; D uncertain. The length of the CDR3 is 12 residues. The V end lost 4 bases, the J end lost 5 bases, and 6 bases lay between the germline ends. The germline V gene encodes CDR1 ENHRY and CDR2 SYGVKD. The CDR3 DNA sequence: TGTGCCATCAGTGCCGGGGATCAGCCCCAGCATTTT. This codes for CAISAGDQPQHF.

The chain is built from TRBV5-1 and TRBJ1-2, with unresolved D. With 9 bases removed from V and 4 bases from J, the gap between germline ends came to 16 bases. The germline V gene encodes CDR1 SGHRS and CDR2 YFSETQ. The CDR3 extends over 13 amino acids. The CDR3 region is CATSPTGSYGYTF. CDR3 in DNA: TGCGCCACCTCGCCGACCGGGAGCTATGGCTACACCTTC.

This sequence joins TRBV10-3 and TRBJ2-3, with 9 bases identical to TRBD2. The junction had 3 bases not matched to a gene; V was cut back by 4 bases and J by 1 base. The CDR3 has 15 residues. Germline CDR1 ENHRY, CDR2 SYGVKD. The chain's CDR3 is CAISGTSEGTDTQYF. The CDR3 DNA reads as TGTGCCATCAGTGGGACTAGCGAAGGCACAGATACGCAGTATTTT.

This chain connects TRBV10-3 to TRBJ1-4; 8 bases match TRBD1. The CDR3 loop spans 13 amino acids. Germline V gene data show CDR1 as ENHRY and CDR2 as SYGVKD. The V gene end was trimmed by 6 bases and the J gene end by 4 bases; junction bases not matched to a gene: 1. The CDR3 coding sequence is TGTGCCATCAGCGGACAGGGTAATGAAAAACTGTTTTTT. This translates into CAISGQGNEKLFF.

This clone was recorded a few times. The chain is built from TRBV5-1 and TRBJ2-6; D ambiguous. Trimming took 7 bases from V and 0 from J, leaving 11 bases between them. The CDR3 is made up of 15 amino acids. Germline assignment: CDR1 SGHRS and CDR2 YFSETQ. The CDR3 DNA is TGCGCCAGCGTCGAGATTCTCTCTGGGGCCAACGTCCTGACTTTC. Protein sequence: CASVEILSGANVLTF.

This chain connects TRBV5-8 to TRBJ1-1; 7 bases match TRBD1. CDR1 is SGHTS and CDR2 is YDEGEE in the germline V gene. Unmatched junction bases numbered 4, after V lost 3 bases and J lost 2 bases. The CDR3 runs 14 residues. DNA for the CDR3: TGTGCCAGCAGCTGGACAGGATCCAACACTGAAGCTTTCTTT. Its translation: CASSWTGSNTEAFF.

The chain recombines TRBV5-4 with TRBJ1-4; 7 bases line up with TRBD1. CDR1 is SGHNT and CDR2 is YYREEE in the germline V gene (reference sequence). The V and J ends lost 4 bases and 7 bases, in that order; junction bases with no gene match: 10. The CDR3 loop spans 15 amino acids. CDR3 sequence reads: CASSTRTGVGEKLFF. CDR3 coding DNA: TGTGCCAGCAGCACACGGACAGGCGTTGGTGAAAAACTGTTTTTT.

This chain joins TRBV5-1 and TRBJ1-5; D remains ambiguous. Germline loops: CDR1 SGHRS, CDR2 YFSETQ. The length of the CDR3 is 16 residues. The V end lost 0 bases, the J end lost 2 bases, and 12 bases lay between the germline ends. The DNA for the CDR3 is TGCGCCAGCAGCTTGGTAGCGGGCGGCGGCAATCAGCCCCAGCATTTT. Protein sequence: CASSLVAGGGNQPQHF.

The rearrangement uses TRBV9 and TRBJ1-3; no clear D. The CDR3 has 17 residues. V lost 0 bases and J 0 bases, leaving 13 bases between the germline ends. Germline CDR1 and CDR2: SGDLS and YYNGEE. The CDR3 is CASSVGAEIFSGNTIYF. The CDR3 region has the DNA TGTGCCAGCAGCGTAGGGGCAGAAATCTTCTCTGGAAACACCATATATTTT.

The chain carries TRBV5-4 and TRBJ2-3, with TRBD1 matching over 7 bases. Trimming cost V 4 bases and J 4 bases; bases outside gene matches: 9. Germline V CDR1 and CDR2: SGHNT, YYREEE (reference sequence). This CDR3 is built from 15 residues. CDR3 region: CASSPGGLRSDTQYF. The CDR3 DNA sequence: TGTGCCAGCAGCCCAGGGGGATTGAGGTCAGATACGCAGTATTTT.

This chain joins TRBV5-4 and TRBJ2-3, with TRBD2 matching over 11 bases. This CDR3 comprises 19 residues. From germline, CDR1 is SGHNT and CDR2 YYREEE (reference sequence). With 4 bases clipped from V and 3 bases from J, the junction kept 16 bases outside the gene matches. CDR3 DNA sequence: TGTGCCAGCAGCAAGCCAGAGACTAGCGGGGTAGCAAATACAGATACGCAGTATTTT. Protein: CASSKPETSGVANTDTQYF.

The rearrangement links TRBV5-1 to TRBJ1-6; 7 nucleotides agree with TRBD1. CDR1 and CDR2 from the germline V gene are SGHRS and YFSETQ. V was pared by 1 base and J by 15 bases, with 16 bases of the junction left unmatched. This CDR3 comprises 16 residues. The DNA of the CDR3 is TGCGCCAGCAGCTTGACCCCCGGGACAGCGGGTCACATCCTCCACTTT. This translates into CASSLTPGTAGHILHF.

This chain uses TRBV27 with TRBJ1-5; a weak D match, TRBD1 (6 bases). V lost 5 bases, J lost 3 bases, and 8 bases lay in between. The length of the CDR3 is 13 residues. Germline loops: CDR1 MNHEY, CDR2 SMNVEV (reference sequence). Here the CDR3 DNA reads TGTGCCAGCAGTACAGGGTACAATCAGCCCCAGCATTTT. Encoded protein: CASSTGYNQPQHF.

The sample holds a few counts of this clone. In DNA form, the CDR3 reads TGTGCCAGCAGCACCTACCCCAAGACAGGGGGAGGCTACACCTTC. The encoded protein is CASSTYPKTGGGYTF. The chain has TRBV5-4 and TRBJ1-2, with 9 bases identical to TRBD1. Looked up from germline, CDR1 is SGHNT and CDR2 is YYREEE (reference sequence). The CDR3 runs to 15 residues. The ends lost 4 bases at V and 8 bases at J; junction bases unmatched: 12.

This chain links TRBV18 with TRBJ2-7, with D possibly matching TRBD2 (6 bases). Trimming removed 2 bases at V and 8 bases at J, with 16 bases between. Germline CDR1 and CDR2: KGHSH and LQKENI. The CDR3 is made up of 14 amino acids. The CDR3 region is CASSPALARTQQYF. In DNA form, the CDR3 reads TGTGCCAGCTCACCAGCGCTAGCGAGGACCCAGCAGTACTTC.

V usage is TRBV2 and J usage is TRBJ2-3; D perhaps matches TRBD1 (5 bases). Germline V gene sequence: CDR1 SNHLY, CDR2 FYNNEI. V shed 7 bases and J shed 6 bases, with 11 bases lying between them. The CDR3 consists of 12 residues. The CDR3 region is CASKAGMDTQYF. The CDR3 nucleotides read TGTGCCAGCAAGGCAGGGATGGATACGCAGTATTTT.

The chain recombines TRBV5-1 with TRBJ1-6; 12 positions agree with TRBD1. The CDR3 extends over 14 amino acids. CDR1 is SGHRS, CDR2 YFSETQ, per germline. Losses at the gene ends were 3 bases for V and 10 bases for J; bases not matched to a gene: 2. Written as DNA, the CDR3 is TGCGCCAGCAGCTCCGGGACAGGGGGCTCACCCCTCCACTTT. This gives the protein CASSSGTGGSPLHF.

The V gene is TRBV28, the J gene TRBJ1-2, with TRBD1 identical over 7 bases. The CDR3 is made up of 15 amino acids. Germline CDR1 is MDHEN and CDR2 is SYDVKM. V trimming: 2 bases; J trimming: 7 bases; junction bases outside the gene matches: 10. CDR3 residues: CASSLAGKGAAGYTF. The CDR3 DNA sequence: TGTGCCAGCAGTTTAGCTGGTAAGGGGGCGGCTGGCTACACCTTC.